This T cell receptor beta chain emerged from a study of beta chain features in type 1 diabetes (dated 2018 in TCRdb). With regard to the full study: Mean age, gender distribution, total cell number and subset yield did not differ between patients and healthy donors. A total of 90 million to 140 million sorted cells were examined across all samples, and RNA yield correlated strongly with the number of cells per subset. Regulatory and stem cell-like memory subsets were obtained from only 8 patients and roughly 8 healthy donors, while naive and central memory subsets were obtained from all 30 or so donors. The study compared TCRB repertoires of sorted circulating CD4+ T cell subsets between recently diagnosed type 1 diabetes patients and matched healthy donors. Results the study describes overall, beyond this receptor: Shorter templates might have been favored by PCR, but patient and control samples were amplified and corrected together, so both groups would have been affected equally by any skew. Because cDNA was sequenced instead of genomic DNA, highly expressing activated cells could be over-represented, though the groups showed no difference in activation or CD3 levels. Fewer insertions and more nucleotide deletions at VDJ recombination sites were observed in patients with type 1 diabetes, implying thymic rearrangement abnormalities. In all four CD4+ subsets, TCRB CDR3 length was moderately but significantly shorter in type 1 diabetes patients. Naive, central memory and regulatory TCRB repertoires appeared to be more alike among patients than among healthy donors. Only small numbers of individuals were included in the HLA sub-analyses, which left unresolved whether HLA type had any influence on TCRB rearrangement.

This clone was observed a few times. Its cognate antigen has yet to be identified. No base quality information exists; no much larger clone differs at one position. The entire isolated RNA was reverse transcribed using the High Capacity cDNA Reverse Transcription Kit, and thus expressed TCRB transcripts were sequenced. Naive, central memory and regulatory T cell samples underwent deep immunoSEQ sequencing, averaging about 3.3 million total reads per sample. Sorted cells were lysed in RLT buffer, and RNA was extracted using DNase-treated RNeasy Micro or Mini kits according to cell number. Each cell subset was processed separately to prevent cross-contamination, with patient and healthy donor samples processed together. The immunoSEQ multiplex PCR was used to amplify TCRB sequences from cDNA, generating 87-bp fragments that spanned the CDR3 region. Amplicons were sequenced on the Illumina HiSeq platform. Regarding the original processing steps: PCR bias was computationally corrected using synthetic template baselines, reads within Hamming distance 2 were collapsed, and singletons that could not be merged were discarded. By aligning reads against IMGT, V, D and J genes, CDR3 length, and insertions or deletions at six rearrangement sites were assigned. Within each subset, clonotype counts were normalized to the number of sorted cells before true diversity and Gini coefficients were calculated with the tcR R package. Repertoire sharing was quantified using the overlap coefficient calculated on TCRB nucleotide sequences. Out-of-frame TCRB sequences from naive cells were analyzed as a proxy for the pre-selection repertoire. In TCRdb, the immuneACCESS table is reduced to in-frame sequences with V and J assigned. These tables do not hold every clone; where another copy was compared, an unresolved V gene accounts for under half, and the others remain unexplained. V and J calls and clone size follow that table, whereas D and trimming were derived from the DNA. In all, the sample holds hundreds of thousands of clones, and roughly 12% of those were seen once. Of the sample, over 0.008% is held by the ten largest clones.

From its cysteine to its phenylalanine, the CDR3 spans 15 amino acids. Only CDR3 DNA is held: 45 bases, read in frame from base 1. The germline V gene (reference sequence) supplies CDR1 GTSNPN and CDR2 SVGIG. V loses 0 bases, J loses 7 bases, and the germline ends lie 16 bases apart. Each donor gave one peripheral blood draw, averaging approximately 110 mL, which was collected into heparinised tubes. Naive, central memory, regulatory and stem cell-like memory CD4+ T cells were sorted on a BD FACSAria II using a panel including CD45RO, CCR7, CD25, CD127, CD95 and CD27. All sorted populations exceeded 95% purity. PBMCs were separated immediately by Lymphoprep density gradient centrifugation and were stained directly, without being cultured. To minimize batch effects, samples were stained and sorted in pairs, one healthy donor with one patient per experiment.

What was sequenced was naive CD4+ T cells from blood. The cell subset or site label for this specimen denotes: true naive CD4+ T cells. This sequence was found in a young woman with type 1 diabetes. The sequence is built from TRBV30 and TRBJ1-5; the D gene is possibly TRBD1, with 5 bases matching. The CDR3 protein is CAWSVGTPMGQPQHF. At the DNA level, the sequence is TGTGCCTGGAGTGTAGGGACTCCCATGGGGCAGCCCCAGCATTTT.